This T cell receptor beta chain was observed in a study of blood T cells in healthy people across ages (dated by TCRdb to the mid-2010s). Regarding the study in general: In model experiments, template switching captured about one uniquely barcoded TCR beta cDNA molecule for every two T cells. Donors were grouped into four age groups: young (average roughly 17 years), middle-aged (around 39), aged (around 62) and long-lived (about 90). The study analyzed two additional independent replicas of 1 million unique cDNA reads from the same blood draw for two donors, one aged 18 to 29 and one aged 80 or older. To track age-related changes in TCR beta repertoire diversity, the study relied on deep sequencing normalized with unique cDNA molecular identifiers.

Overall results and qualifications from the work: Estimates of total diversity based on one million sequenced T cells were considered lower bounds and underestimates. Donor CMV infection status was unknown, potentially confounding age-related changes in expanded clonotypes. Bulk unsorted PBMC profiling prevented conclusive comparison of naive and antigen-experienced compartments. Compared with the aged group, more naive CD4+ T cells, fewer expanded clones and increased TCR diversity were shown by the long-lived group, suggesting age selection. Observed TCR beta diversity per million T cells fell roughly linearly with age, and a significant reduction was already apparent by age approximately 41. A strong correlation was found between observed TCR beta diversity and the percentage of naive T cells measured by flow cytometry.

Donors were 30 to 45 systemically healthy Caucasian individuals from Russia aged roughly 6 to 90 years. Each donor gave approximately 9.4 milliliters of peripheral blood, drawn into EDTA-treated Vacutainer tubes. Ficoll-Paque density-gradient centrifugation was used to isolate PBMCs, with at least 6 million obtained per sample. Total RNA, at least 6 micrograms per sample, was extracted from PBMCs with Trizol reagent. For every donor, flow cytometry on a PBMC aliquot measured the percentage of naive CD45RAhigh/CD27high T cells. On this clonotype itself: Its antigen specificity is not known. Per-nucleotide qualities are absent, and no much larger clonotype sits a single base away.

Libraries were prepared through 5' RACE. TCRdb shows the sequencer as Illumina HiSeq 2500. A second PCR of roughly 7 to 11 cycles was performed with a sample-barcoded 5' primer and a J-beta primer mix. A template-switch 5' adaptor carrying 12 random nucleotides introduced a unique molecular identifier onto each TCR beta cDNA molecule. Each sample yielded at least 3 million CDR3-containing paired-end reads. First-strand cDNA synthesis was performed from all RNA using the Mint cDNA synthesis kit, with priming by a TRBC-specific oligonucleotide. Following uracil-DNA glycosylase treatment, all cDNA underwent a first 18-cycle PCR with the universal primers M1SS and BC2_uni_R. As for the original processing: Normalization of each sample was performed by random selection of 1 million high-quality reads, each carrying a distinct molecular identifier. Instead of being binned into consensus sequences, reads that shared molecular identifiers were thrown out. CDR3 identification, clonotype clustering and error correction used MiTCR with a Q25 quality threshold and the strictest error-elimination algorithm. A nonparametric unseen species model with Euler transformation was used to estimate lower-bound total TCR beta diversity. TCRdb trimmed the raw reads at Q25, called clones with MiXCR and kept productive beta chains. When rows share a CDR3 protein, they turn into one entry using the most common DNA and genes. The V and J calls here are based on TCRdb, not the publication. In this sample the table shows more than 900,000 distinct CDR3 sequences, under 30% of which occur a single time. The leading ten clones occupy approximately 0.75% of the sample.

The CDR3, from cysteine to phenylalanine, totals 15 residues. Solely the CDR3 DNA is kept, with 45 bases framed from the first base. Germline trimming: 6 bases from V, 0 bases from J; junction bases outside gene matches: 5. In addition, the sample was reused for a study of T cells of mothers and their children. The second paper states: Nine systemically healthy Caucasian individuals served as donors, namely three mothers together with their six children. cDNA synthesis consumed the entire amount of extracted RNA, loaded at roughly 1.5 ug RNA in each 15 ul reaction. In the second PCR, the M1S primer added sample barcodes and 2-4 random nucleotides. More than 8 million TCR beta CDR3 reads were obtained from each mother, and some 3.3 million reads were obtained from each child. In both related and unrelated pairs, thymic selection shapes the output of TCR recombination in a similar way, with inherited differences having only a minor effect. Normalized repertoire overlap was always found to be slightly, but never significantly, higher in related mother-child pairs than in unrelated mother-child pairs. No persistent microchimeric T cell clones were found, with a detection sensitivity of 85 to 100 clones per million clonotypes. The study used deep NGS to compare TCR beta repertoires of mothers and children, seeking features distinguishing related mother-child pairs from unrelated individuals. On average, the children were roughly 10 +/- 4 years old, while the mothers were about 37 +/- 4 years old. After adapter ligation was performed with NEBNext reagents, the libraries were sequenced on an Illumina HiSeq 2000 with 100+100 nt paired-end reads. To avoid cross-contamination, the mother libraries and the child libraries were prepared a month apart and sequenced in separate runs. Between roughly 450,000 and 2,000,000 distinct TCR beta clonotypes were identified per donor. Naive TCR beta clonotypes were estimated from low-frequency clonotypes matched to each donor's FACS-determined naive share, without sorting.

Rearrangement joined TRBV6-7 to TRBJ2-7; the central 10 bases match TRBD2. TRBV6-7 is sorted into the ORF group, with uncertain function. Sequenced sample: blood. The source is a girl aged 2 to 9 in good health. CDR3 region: CASRCSGRNSYEQYF. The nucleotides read TGTGCCAGCAGGTGTAGCGGGAGGAACTCCTACGAGCAGTACTTC.